The text below deals with one T cell receptor (beta chain). Its specificity is not known. This sample is part of a study of T cell responses to AZD1222 COVID-19 vaccine. Study in general: The analysis combined second doses at about 4 or about 12 weeks. Points from the study as a whole: There were mostly white British donors and more females than males, and clonal diversity was possibly underestimated.

Using immunoSEQ multiplex PCR, the repertoire was profiled, and TCRdb retains in-frame clones only, with some absent. The table shows more than 150,000 clones, with over 80% occurring only once. In germline, CDR1 is KGHSH, CDR2 LQKENI. This CDR3 is built from 14 residues. Trimming stripped 3 bases from V and 2 bases from J, with 10 bases between. The sequence came from an adult in good health. Sequencing was performed on peripheral blood, taken on day 0 of AZD1222 vaccination. The chain employs TRBV18 and TRBJ1-1; D may be TRBD1 (5 bases). CDR3 sequence (DNA): TGTGCCAGCTCACCCCCGGGACTTAACACTGAAGCTTTCTTT. Residues: CASSPPGLNTEAFF. The full variable domain, in which reference TRBV18 and TRBJ1-1 provide the parts outside the CDR3, is NAGVMQNPRHLVRRRGQEARLRCSPMKGHSHVYWYRQLPEEGLKFMVYLQKENIIDESGMPKERFSAEFPKEGPSILRIQQVVRGDSAAYFCASSPPGLNTEAFFGQGTRLTVV.